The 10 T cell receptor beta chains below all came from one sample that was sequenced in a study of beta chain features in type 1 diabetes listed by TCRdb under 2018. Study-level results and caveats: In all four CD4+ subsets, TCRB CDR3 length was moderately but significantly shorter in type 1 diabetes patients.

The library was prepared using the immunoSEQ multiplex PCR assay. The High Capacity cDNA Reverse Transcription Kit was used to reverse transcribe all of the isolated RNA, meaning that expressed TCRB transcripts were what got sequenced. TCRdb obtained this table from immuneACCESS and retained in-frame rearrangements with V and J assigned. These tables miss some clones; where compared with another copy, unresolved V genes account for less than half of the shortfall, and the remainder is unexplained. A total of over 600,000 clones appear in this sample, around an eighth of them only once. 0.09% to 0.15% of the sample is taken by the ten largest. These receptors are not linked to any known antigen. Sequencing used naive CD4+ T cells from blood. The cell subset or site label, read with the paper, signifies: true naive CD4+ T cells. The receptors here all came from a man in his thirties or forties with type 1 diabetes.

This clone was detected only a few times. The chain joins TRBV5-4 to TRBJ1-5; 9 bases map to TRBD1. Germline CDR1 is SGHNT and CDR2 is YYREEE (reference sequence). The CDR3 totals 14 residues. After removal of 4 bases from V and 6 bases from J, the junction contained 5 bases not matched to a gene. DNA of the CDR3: TGTGCCAGCAGCATACAGGGGGCGGTTCAGCCCCAGCATTTT. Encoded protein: CASSIQGAVQPQHF.

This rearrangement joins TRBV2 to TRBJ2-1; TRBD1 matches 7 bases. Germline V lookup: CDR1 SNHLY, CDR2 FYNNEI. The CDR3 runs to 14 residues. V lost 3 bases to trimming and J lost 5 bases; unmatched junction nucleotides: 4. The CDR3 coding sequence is TGTGCCAGCAGTGATGTTGGGACAGACAATGAGCAGTTCTTC. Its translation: CASSDVGTDNEQFF.

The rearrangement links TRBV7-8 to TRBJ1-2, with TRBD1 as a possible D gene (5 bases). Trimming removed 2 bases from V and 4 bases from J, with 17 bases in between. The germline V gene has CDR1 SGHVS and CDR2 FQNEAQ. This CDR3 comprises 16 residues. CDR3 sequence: CASSLNPWSDSYGYTF. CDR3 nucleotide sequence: TGTGCCAGCAGCTTAAACCCCTGGTCCGACAGCTATGGCTACACCTTC. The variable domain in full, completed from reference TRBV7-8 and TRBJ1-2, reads GAGVSQSPRYKVAKRGQDVALRCDPISGHVSLFWYQQALGQGPEFLTYFQNEAQLDKSGLPSDRFFAERPEGSVSTLKIQRTQQEDSAVYLCASSLNPWSDSYGYTFGSGTRLTVV.

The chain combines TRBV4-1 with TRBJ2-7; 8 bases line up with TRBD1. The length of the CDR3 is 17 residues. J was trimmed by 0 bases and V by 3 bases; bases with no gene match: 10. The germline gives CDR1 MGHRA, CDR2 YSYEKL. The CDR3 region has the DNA TGCGCCAGCAGCCAGTTCTCGGGAACAGGGGGCTCCTACGAGCAGTACTTC. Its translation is CASSQFSGTGGSYEQYF.

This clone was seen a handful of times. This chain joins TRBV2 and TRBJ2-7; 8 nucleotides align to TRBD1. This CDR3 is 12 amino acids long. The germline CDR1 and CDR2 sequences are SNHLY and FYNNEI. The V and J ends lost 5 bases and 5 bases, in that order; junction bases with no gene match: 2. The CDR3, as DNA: TGTGCCAGCAGTCGACAGGGGCACGAGCAGTACTTC. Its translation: CASSRQGHEQYF. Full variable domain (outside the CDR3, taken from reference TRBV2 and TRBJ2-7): EPEVTQTPSHQVTQMGQEVILRCVPISNHLYFYWYRQILGQKVEFLVSFYNNEISEKSEIFDDQFSVERPDGSNFTLKIRSTKLEDSAMYFCASSRQGHEQYFGPGTRLTVT.

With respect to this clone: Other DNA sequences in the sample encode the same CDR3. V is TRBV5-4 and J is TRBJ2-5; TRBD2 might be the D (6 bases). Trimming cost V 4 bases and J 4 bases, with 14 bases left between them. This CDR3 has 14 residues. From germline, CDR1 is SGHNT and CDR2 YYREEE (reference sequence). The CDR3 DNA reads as TGTGCCAGCAGCCCTGGTGGGGGGAGAGAGACCCAGTACTTC. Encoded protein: CASSPGGGRETQYF. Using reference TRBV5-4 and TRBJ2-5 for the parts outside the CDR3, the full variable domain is ETGVTQSPTHLIKTRGQQVTLRCSSQSGHNTVSWYQQALGQGPQFIFQYYREEENGRGNFPPRFSGLQFPNYSSELNVNALELDDSALYLCASSPGGGRETQYFGPGTRLLVL.

The CDR3 sequence is CATSRGGFAVSTEAFF. The DNA for the CDR3 is TGTGCCACCAGCAGAGGAGGTTTTGCCGTATCCACTGAAGCTTTCTTT. The chain uses TRBV15 and TRBJ1-1; no clear D. V was trimmed by 1 base and J by 4 bases, leaving 16 bases between them. CDR1 LNHNV and CDR2 YYDKDF come from the germline V gene (reference sequence). CDR3 size: 16 residues.

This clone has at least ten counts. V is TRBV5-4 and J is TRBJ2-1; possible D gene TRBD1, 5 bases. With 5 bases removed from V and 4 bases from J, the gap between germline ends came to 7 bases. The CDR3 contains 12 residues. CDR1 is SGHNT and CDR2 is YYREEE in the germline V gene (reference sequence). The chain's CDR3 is CASRDIYNEQFF. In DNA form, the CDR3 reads TGTGCCAGCAGGGACATTTACAATGAGCAGTTCTTC.

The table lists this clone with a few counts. CDR3 sequence reads: CASSALGQQETQYF. The CDR3 DNA is TGTGCCAGCAGTGCTTTAGGACAGCAAGAGACCCAGTACTTC. V is TRBV2 and J is TRBJ2-5; D is possibly TRBD1 (6 bases). CDR3 length: 14 residues. The V gene lost 4 bases and the J gene lost 2 bases, with 11 bases spanning the gap. Germline values: CDR1 SNHLY, CDR2 FYNNEI.

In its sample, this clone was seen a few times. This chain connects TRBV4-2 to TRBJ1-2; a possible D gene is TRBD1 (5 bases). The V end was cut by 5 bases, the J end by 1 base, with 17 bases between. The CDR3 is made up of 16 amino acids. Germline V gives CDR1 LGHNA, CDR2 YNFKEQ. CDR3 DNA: TGTGCCAGCAGCTACTCTCTCCTCCAGGGTAACTATGGCTACACCTTC. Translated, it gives CASSYSLLQGNYGYTF.